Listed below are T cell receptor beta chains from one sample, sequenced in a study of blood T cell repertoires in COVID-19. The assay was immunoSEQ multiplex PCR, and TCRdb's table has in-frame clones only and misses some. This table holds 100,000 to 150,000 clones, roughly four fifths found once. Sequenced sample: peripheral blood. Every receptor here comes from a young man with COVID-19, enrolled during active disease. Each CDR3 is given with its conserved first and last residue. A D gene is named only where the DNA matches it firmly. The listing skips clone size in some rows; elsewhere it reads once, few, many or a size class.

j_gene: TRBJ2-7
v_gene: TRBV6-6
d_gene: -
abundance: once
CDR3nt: TGTGCCAGCAGTACCCTACAGGGTGGGCGGGTCGAGCAGTACTTC
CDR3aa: CASSTLQGGRVEQYF

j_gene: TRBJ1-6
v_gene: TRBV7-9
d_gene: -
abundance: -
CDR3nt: TGTGCCAGCAACTCTTGGACAGACAATTCACCCCTCCACTTT
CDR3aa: CASNSWTDNSPLHF

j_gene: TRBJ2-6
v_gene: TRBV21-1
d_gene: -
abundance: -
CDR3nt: TGTGCCAGCAGCAGGGAGGGCTCTGGGGCCAACGTCCTGACTTTC
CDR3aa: CASSREGSGANVLTF

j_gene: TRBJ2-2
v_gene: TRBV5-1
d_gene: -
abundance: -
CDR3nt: TGCGCCAGCAGCTTGACAGTATACACCGGGGAGCTGTTTTTT
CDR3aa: CASSLTVYTGELFF

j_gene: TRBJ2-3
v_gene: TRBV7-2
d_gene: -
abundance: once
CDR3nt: TGTGCCAGCAGCTTAGCAGGACAGCCTAGCACAGATACGCAGTATTTT
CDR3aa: CASSLAGQPSTDTQYF

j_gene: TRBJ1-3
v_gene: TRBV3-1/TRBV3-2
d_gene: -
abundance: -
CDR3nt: TGTGCCAGCAGCCAAGGGCCCTCAGGAAACACCATATATTTT
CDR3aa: CASSQGPSGNTIYF

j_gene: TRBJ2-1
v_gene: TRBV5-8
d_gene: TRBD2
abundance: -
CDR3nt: TGTGCCAGCAGCGGCCGGACTAGGGGCATTTACAATGAGCAGTTCTTC
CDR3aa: CASSGRTRGIYNEQFF

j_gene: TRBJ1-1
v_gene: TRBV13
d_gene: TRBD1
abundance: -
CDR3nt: TGTGCCAGCAGTCAGACAGGGGGCGCTTTCTACACTGAAGCTTTCTTT
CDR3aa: CASSQTGGAFYTEAFF

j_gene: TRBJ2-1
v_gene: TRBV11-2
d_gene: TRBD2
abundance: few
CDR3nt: TGTGCCAGCAGCTTAGTACTAGCGGCGGGGTACAATGAGCAGTTCTTC
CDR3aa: CASSLVLAAGYNEQFF

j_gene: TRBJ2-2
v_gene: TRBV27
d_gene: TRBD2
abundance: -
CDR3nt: TGTGCCAGCAGTTTAATCAGCGTAGCGGGAGTCACCGGGGAGCTGTTTTTT
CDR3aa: CASSLISVAGVTGELFF

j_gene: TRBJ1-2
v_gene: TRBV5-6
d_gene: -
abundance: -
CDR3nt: TGTGCCAGCAGCTTCGGACAGAACCTTCACTATGGCTACACCTTC
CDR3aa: CASSFGQNLHYGYTF

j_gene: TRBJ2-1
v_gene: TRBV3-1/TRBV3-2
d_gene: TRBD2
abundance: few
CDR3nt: TGTGCCAGCAGCCAAGACCCTTTAATGCTAGCGGGGGAAAACAATGAGCAGTTCTTC
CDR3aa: CASSQDPLMLAGENNEQFF

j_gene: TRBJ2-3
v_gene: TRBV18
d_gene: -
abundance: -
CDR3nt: TGTGCCAGCTCCCGGCAGGGGTTGGGCACAGATACGCAGTATTTT
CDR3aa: CASSRQGLGTDTQYF

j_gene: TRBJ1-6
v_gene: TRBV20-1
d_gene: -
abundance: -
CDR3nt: TGCAGTGCTAGTACAGGGTTCGATAATTCACCCCTCCACTTT
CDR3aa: CSASTGFDNSPLHF

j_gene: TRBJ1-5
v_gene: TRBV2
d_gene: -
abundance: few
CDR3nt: TGTGCCAGCAGCCTGGGAGGGGACAATCAGCCCCAGCATTTT
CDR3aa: CASSLGGDNQPQHF

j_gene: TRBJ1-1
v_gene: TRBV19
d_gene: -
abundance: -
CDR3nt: TGTGCCAGTAGTATAGACAGGGGCGCGCCTGAAGCTTTCTTT
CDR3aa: CASSIDRGAPEAFF

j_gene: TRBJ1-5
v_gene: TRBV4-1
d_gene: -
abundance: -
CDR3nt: TGCGCCAGCAGCCAAGGGAAGATCGGGAGCAATCAGCCCCAGCATTTT
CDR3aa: CASSQGKIGSNQPQHF

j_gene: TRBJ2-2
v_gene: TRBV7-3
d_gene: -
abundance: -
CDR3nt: TGTGCCAGCAGCCCAACGAACACCGGGGAGCTGTTTTTT
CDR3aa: CASSPTNTGELFF

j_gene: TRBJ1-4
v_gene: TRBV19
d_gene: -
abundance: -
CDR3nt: TGTGCCAGTAGGGATTTGGCGGATGAAAAACTGTTTTTT
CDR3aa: CASRDLADEKLFF

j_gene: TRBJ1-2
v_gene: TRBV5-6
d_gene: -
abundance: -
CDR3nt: TGTGCCAGCAGCTCCGACAACGGGAATGGCTACACCTTC
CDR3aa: CASSSDNGNGYTF

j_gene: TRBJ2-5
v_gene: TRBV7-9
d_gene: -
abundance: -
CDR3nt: TGTGCCAGCAGTCAGAAAAACCAAGAGACCCAGTACTTC
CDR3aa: CASSQKNQETQYF

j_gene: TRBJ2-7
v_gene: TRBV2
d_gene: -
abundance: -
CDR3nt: TGTGCCAGCTATCCCGCCCGGGATACCTCCACCTACGAGCAGTACTTC
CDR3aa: CASYPARDTSTYEQYF

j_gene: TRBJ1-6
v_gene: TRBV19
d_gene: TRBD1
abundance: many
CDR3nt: TGTGCCAGTAATCAGCAGGGACAGGCAAATTCACCCCTCCACTTT
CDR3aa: CASNQQGQANSPLHF

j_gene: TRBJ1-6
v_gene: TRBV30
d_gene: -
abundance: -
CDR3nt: TGTGCCTGGATAGGGGCCGGTTCACCCCTCCACTTT
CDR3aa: CAWIGAGSPLHF